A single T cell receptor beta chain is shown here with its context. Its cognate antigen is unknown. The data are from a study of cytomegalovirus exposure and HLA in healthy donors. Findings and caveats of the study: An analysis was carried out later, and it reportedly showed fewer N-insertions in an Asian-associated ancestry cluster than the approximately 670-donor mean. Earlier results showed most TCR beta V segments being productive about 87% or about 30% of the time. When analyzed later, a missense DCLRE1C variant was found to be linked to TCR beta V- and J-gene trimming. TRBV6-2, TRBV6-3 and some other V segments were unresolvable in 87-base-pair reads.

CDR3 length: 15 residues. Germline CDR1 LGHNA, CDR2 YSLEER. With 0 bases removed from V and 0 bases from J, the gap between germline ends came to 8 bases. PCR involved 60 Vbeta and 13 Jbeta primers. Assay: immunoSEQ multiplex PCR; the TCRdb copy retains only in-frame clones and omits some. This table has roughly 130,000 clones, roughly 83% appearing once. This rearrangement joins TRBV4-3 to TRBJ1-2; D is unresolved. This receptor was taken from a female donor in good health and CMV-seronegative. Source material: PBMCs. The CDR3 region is CASSQDDNANYGYTF. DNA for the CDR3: TGCGCCAGCAGCCAAGACGACAATGCTAACTATGGCTACACCTTC.